One sample yielded the 23 T cell receptor beta chains listed below, sequenced in a study of T-cell reconstitution after alpha-beta-depleted transplantation in children. TCRbeta library preparation incorporated unique molecular identifiers. TCRdb independently ran MiXCR on the PCR reads; one entry per CDR3 protein. The sample carries nearly 200,000 distinct CDR3 sequences, 5% to 6.5% recorded once. Sequencing used PBMCs, obtained before TCRalphabeta/CD19-depleted stem cell transplant. The receptors here all came from a girl under three years old with combined immunodeficiency, due to receive a stem cell transplant.

There are many counts of this clonotype. V gene TRBV12-3 or TRBV12-4 combines with J gene TRBJ2-1, with 8 bases fitting TRBD2. The CDR3 consists of 16 residues. J gave up 2 bases and V 6 bases, and 9 bases lay outside the gene matches. CDR3 sequence: CASRSNGGAPYNEQFF. CDR3 coding DNA: TGTGCCAGCAGATCCAACGGGGGGGCCCCCTACAATGAGCAGTTCTTC.

Ten or more counts support this clonotype. This chain joins TRBV20-1 and TRBJ2-7; D is possibly TRBD1 (5 bases). V lost 3 bases and J 4 bases, leaving 13 bases between the germline ends. This CDR3 comprises 13 residues. Germline-derived CDR1 and CDR2 are DFQATT and SNEGSKA (reference sequence). CDR3: CSASPGNGYEQYF. The CDR3 DNA reads as TGCAGTGCTAGTCCAGGGAACGGGTACGAGCAGTACTTC.

This clonotype has a count of ten or more. The J gene is TRBJ2-1, the V gene TRBV5-1; 14 positions agree with TRBD2. Germline V gene data show CDR1 as SGHRS and CDR2 as YFSETQ. The CDR3 contains 17 residues. The ends lost 5 bases at V and 4 bases at J; junction bases unmatched: 8. The CDR3 nucleotides are TGCGCCAGCAGGCGACTAGCGGGAGGGCCACTTTACAATGAGCAGTTCTTC. It yields the protein CASRRLAGGPLYNEQFF.

This clonotype was recorded many times. The V gene is TRBV28, the J gene TRBJ2-2, with a possible D match to TRBD1 (6 bases). CDR1 and CDR2 (germline): MDHEN, SYDVKM. Trimming pared 2 bases from V and 5 bases from J, leaving 15 bases between. The length of the CDR3 is 16 residues. CDR3 amino acids: CASSLPPTTGTGELFF. The CDR3 DNA reads as TGTGCCAGCAGTTTACCCCCGACGACAGGAACCGGGGAGCTGTTTTTT.

This clonotype was detected ten times or more. The chain couples TRBV4-3 to TRBJ2-1, with D tentatively TRBD2 (6 bases). The CDR3 is 19 residues long. Germline V CDR1 and CDR2: LGHNA, YSLEER. With 0 bases removed from V and 3 bases from J, the gap between germline ends came to 21 bases. The CDR3 sequence: CASSQEPGTPPHYYNEQFF. Here the CDR3 DNA reads TGCGCCAGCAGCCAAGAACCCGGGACTCCTCCCCACTACTACAATGAGCAGTTCTTC.

In its sample, this clonotype was seen many times. V usage is TRBV7-9 and J usage is TRBJ2-2; possible D gene TRBD1, 6 bases. The CDR3 contains 15 residues. Germline-derived CDR1 and CDR2 are SEHNR and FQNEAQ (reference sequence). V was trimmed by 2 bases and J by 0 bases, leaving 7 bases between them. Here the CDR3 reads CASSLNRANTGELFF. CDR3 DNA: TGTGCCAGCAGCTTAAACAGGGCGAACACCGGGGAGCTGTTTTTT.

The chain is built from TRBV7-9 and TRBJ2-1; no firm D call. Germline V gene lookup returns CDR1 SEHNR and CDR2 FQNEAQ (reference sequence). Deletions cut 8 bases from V and 0 bases from J, with 14 bases between. The CDR3 loop spans 15 amino acids. CDR3 loop: CASARLAGSYNEQFF. CDR3 coding DNA: TGTGCCAGCGCTAGGTTGGCAGGCTCCTACAATGAGCAGTTCTTC. Using reference TRBV7-9 and TRBJ2-1 for the parts outside the CDR3, the full variable domain is DTGVSQNPRHKITKRGQNVTFRCDPISEHNRLYWYRQTLGQGPEFLTYFQNEAQLEKSRLLSDRFSAERPKGSFSTLEIQRTEQGDSAMYLCASARLAGSYNEQFFGPGTRLTVL.

This clonotype was found many times. The chain employs TRBV28 and TRBJ1-5; D is possibly TRBD1 (6 bases). CDR1 is MDHEN and CDR2 is SYDVKM in the germline V gene. Between the trimmed V and J ends, which lost 6 bases and 5 bases, there was a span of 17 bases. This CDR3 is built from 15 residues. The CDR3 DNA reads as TGTGCCAGCAGCCGCTTGAGGGGGGCTGATCAGCCCCAGCATTTT. Its protein product is CASSRLRGADQPQHF.

This clonotype was recorded at least ten times. CDR3 amino acids: CATRQGLEGYTF. CDR3 DNA sequence: TGTGCCACCCGACAGGGGTTGGAGGGCTACACCTTC. The gene calls are TRBV2 and TRBJ1-2; the match to TRBD1 covers 8 bases. V lost 10 bases and J lost 8; bases outside the gene matches: 9. Germline CDR1 reads SNHLY; CDR2 reads FYNNEI. This CDR3 has 12 residues.

This clonotype was recorded at least ten times. The chain uses TRBV13 and TRBJ2-5, with D tentatively TRBD1 or TRBD2 (5 bases each). The CDR3 is 18 amino acids. Trimming took off 0 bases at V and 4 bases at J, with 21 bases between the two ends. CDR1 is PRHDT, CDR2 FYEKMQ, per germline (reference sequence). The CDR3 DNA reads TGTGCCAGCAGCTTAGGCCAAGCCAGGGACCAAAGTGGAGAGACCCAGTACTTC. It translates to CASSLGQARDQSGETQYF. Using reference TRBV13 and TRBJ2-5 for the parts outside the CDR3, the full variable domain is AAGVIQSPRHLIKEKRETATLKCYPIPRHDTVYWYQQGPGQDPQFLISFYEKMQSDKGSIPDRFSAQQFSDYHSELNMSSLELGDSALYFCASSLGQARDQSGETQYFGPGTRLLVL.

This clonotype was observed many times. The chain employs TRBV12-3 or TRBV12-4 and TRBJ2-7, with D tentatively TRBD2 (5 bases). This CDR3 spans 13 amino acids. Trimming took off 7 bases at V and 3 bases at J, with 13 bases between the two ends. The CDR3 DNA reads as TGTGCCAGCACTGGGGAGTCTCGCTACGAGCAGTACTTC. This gives the protein CASTGESRYEQYF.

V usage is TRBV6-5 and J usage is TRBJ1-4; D possibly corresponds to TRBD1 (6 bases). This CDR3 contains 16 residues. Germline V gives CDR1 MNHEY, CDR2 SVGAGI. With 2 bases removed from V and 10 bases from J, the gap between germline ends came to 20 bases. The CDR3 DNA follows: TGTGCCAGCAGTTACCTCACGGACAGCGAACTTGGAAAACTGTTTTTT. Translating it yields CASSYLTDSELGKLFF.

This clonotype has at least ten counts. The chain couples TRBV28 to TRBJ1-1; 8 nucleotides align to TRBD1. Trimming at V came to 3 bases and at J to 7 bases, leaving 7 bases not matched to a gene. The germline V gene encodes CDR1 MDHEN and CDR2 SYDVKM. The CDR3 runs 14 residues. The CDR3 spells CASSFSDRAIEAFF. The CDR3 DNA reads as TGTGCCAGCAGTTTCTCGGACAGGGCAATTGAAGCTTTCTTT.

This clonotype came up many times. The chain recombines TRBV12-3 or TRBV12-4 with TRBJ2-5; the D gene could be TRBD1 or TRBD2 (5 bases each). The CDR3 loop spans 16 amino acids. V dropped 5 bases and J dropped 5 bases, with 21 bases sitting between them. The chain's CDR3 is CASSPNGGVLLETQYF. DNA for the CDR3: TGTGCCAGCAGTCCCAATGGGGGAGTTCTTTTGGAGACCCAGTACTTC.

This clonotype was observed at least ten times. This chain connects TRBV15 to TRBJ2-2, with TRBD2 as a possible D gene (5 bases). The germline V gene encodes CDR1 LNHNV and CDR2 YYDKDF (reference sequence). The germline V and J ends were trimmed by 5 bases and 7 bases, with 11 bases remaining between them. This CDR3 comprises 13 residues. For the CDR3, the DNA is TGTGCCACCAGCGAAGGACTCCACGGGGAGCTGTTTTTT. As protein: CATSEGLHGELFF.

The genes are TRBV7-8 and TRBJ2-7, with 12 bases identical to TRBD1. The germline CDR1 and CDR2 sequences are SGHVS and FQNEAQ. V gave up 4 bases and J gave up 3 bases; unmatched junction bases: 7. The CDR3 is 16 amino acids. The CDR3 here is CASSSWDRGLIYEQYF. The CDR3 bases are TGTGCCAGCAGCTCCTGGGACAGGGGGCTGATCTACGAGCAGTACTTC. Full variable domain (missing parts from reference TRBV7-8 and TRBJ2-7): GAGVSQSPRYKVAKRGQDVALRCDPISGHVSLFWYQQALGQGPEFLTYFQNEAQLDKSGLPSDRFFAERPEGSVSTLKIQRTQQEDSAVYLCASSSWDRGLIYEQYFGPGTRLTVT.

This clonotype was recorded at least ten times. This rearrangement joins TRBV29-1 to TRBJ2-2, with D perhaps assigned TRBD1 or TRBD2 (5 bases each). Trimming removed 6 bases at V and 5 bases at J, with 16 bases between. From germline, CDR1 is SQVTM and CDR2 ANQGSEA. The CDR3 is made up of 14 amino acids. CDR3 loop: CSVAGSGKTGELFF. The CDR3 DNA follows: TGCAGCGTAGCAGGGTCGGGAAAAACCGGGGAGCTGTTTTTT.

This clonotype was seen a few times. J is TRBJ2-1 and V is TRBV4-2; TRBD2 aligns across 12 bases. V lost 0 bases to trimming and J lost 4 bases; unmatched junction nucleotides: 7. The CDR3 is 18 amino acids. From germline, CDR1 is LGHNA and CDR2 YNFKEQ. The DNA of the CDR3 is TGTGCCAGCAGCCAAGAGGGTTTACTAGCGGGAGGATACAATGAGCAGTTCTTC. It is translated as CASSQEGLLAGGYNEQFF.

This clonotype came up many times. The rearrangement links TRBV29-1 to TRBJ2-7, with D hard to call. V dropped 6 bases and J dropped 0 bases, with 12 bases sitting between them. The length of the CDR3 is 13 residues. CDR1 is SQVTM, CDR2 ANQGSEA, per germline. Written as DNA, the CDR3 is TGCAGCGTAACCGACGGTAGCTCCTACGAGCAGTACTTC. Translating it yields CSVTDGSSYEQYF.

V gene TRBV7-3 combines with J gene TRBJ2-1, with TRBD2 matching over 14 bases. The trim removed 2 bases at V and 4 bases at J, leaving 16 bases unmatched. CDR3 length: 21 residues. Germline loops: CDR1 SGHTA, CDR2 FQGTGA. CDR3 coding DNA: TGTGCCAGCAGCTTATACGGACTAGCGGGGGGAAGGGGGGGGATATACAATGAGCAGTTCTTC. Encoded protein: CASSLYGLAGGRGGIYNEQFF.

This clonotype was seen at least ten times. V and J are TRBV7-8 and TRBJ2-2; 7 positions match TRBD1. This CDR3 region has 16 residues. Unmatched junction bases numbered 4, after V lost 1 base and J lost 2 bases. Germline V gives CDR1 SGHVS, CDR2 FQNEAQ. CDR3 sequence: CASSLVWDSNTGELFF. In nucleotides, the CDR3 is TGTGCCAGCAGCTTAGTATGGGACAGTAACACCGGGGAGCTGTTTTTT.

This clonotype was seen at least ten times. This sequence joins TRBV28 and TRBJ2-1; 11 bases are shared with TRBD2. Germline V gene lookup returns CDR1 MDHEN and CDR2 SYDVKM. After removal of 2 bases from V and 7 bases from J, the junction contained 10 bases not matched to a gene. The CDR3 length is 17 residues. The CDR3 bases are TGTGCCAGCAGTTTAGGGGGGACTAGCGGTGTTGGGAATGAGCAGTTCTTC. As protein: CASSLGGTSGVGNEQFF.

Many counts were recorded for this clonotype. The chain joins TRBV6-1 to TRBJ1-5; D is ambiguous. Germline CDR1 MNHNS, CDR2 SASEGT. The V end was cut by 5 bases, the J end by 0 bases, with 14 bases between. The CDR3 is made up of 16 amino acids. CDR3 DNA: TGTGCCAGCAGTCAGGAGTACACTTATAGCAATCAGCCCCAGCATTTT. Protein product: CASSQEYTYSNQPQHF.